This T cell receptor (beta chain) stems from a study of OX40 agonist ivuxolimab in advanced cancers. About the research overall: Ivuxolimab, which is an agonistic anti-OX40 (CD134) antibody, was administered to the patients. Head and neck, renal cell, melanoma or hepatocellular carcinoma were the cancers that dose-escalation patients had. Of mixed ages from about 20 to 85 and averaging roughly 60 years, the group was about 80% male.

This clone occurred once. The assay was immunoSEQ multiplex PCR, and TCRdb's table has in-frame clones only and misses some. The data hold approximately 17,000 clones, with 60% to 80% observed a single time. Germline CDR1 reads SGHAT; CDR2 reads FQNNGV. The J segment lost 0 bases and the V segment lost 5 bases, leaving 15 bases of the junction unmatched. The CDR3 is 19 residues long. Source: CD4+ or CD8+ T cells sorted from blood, taken in a trial of the OX40 agonist ivuxolimab. The V call is TRBV11-2, the J call TRBJ2-3; 9 bases are shared with TRBD2. The receptor was derived from an adult with an advanced solid tumor such as melanoma, head and neck, liver or kidney cancer. CDR3 nucleotide sequence: TGTGCCAGCAGCCCCGGGGGCGGGAGGGCACTAGGTAGCACAGATACGCAGTATTTT. This gives the protein CASSPGGGRALGSTDTQYF.